This passage covers 22 T cell receptor beta chains from one sample sequenced in a study of naive and memory T cell subsets. Study-level findings and limits: Especially in CD8 cells, naive repertoires contained a few larger clonotypes, possibly CD45RA-re-expressing memory cells.

Both TRBC1 and TRBC2 were covered by a beta constant-region primer of two equimolar oligonucleotides. The ligated cDNA underwent four PCR rounds using SP2 and nested alpha and beta constant-region primers. TCRdb processed the UMI-ligation and nested PCR reads anew with MiXCR; each CDR3 protein has one entry. The sample shows around 100,000 distinct CDR3 sequences, about 14% of them seen only once. No antigen has been identified for these receptors. Material for sequencing was naive CD8+ T cells from blood. The receptors were sampled from a human donor in good health.

This clonotype occurred a few times. The rearrangement links TRBV4-2 to TRBJ2-7; D tentatively fits TRBD1 or TRBD2 (6 bases each). CDR1 LGHNA and CDR2 YNFKEQ come from the germline V gene. CDR3 length: 15 amino acids. V was pared by 4 bases and J by 9 bases, with 22 bases between. The chain's CDR3 is CASSPGPLAGHGQYF. The CDR3 DNA reads as TGTGCCAGCAGCCCCGGTCCCCTCGCGGGACATGGGCAGTACTTC.

The gene calls are TRBV20-1 and TRBJ1-6; D is perhaps TRBD1 (6 bases). CDR1 is DFQATT, CDR2 SNEGSKA, per germline (reference sequence). The V and J ends lost 6 bases and 8 bases respectively, with 17 bases between them. The CDR3 runs 14 residues. In nucleotides, the CDR3 is TGCAGTGCCATCGACAGGCGGGGGGATTCACCCCTCCACTTT. Translating gives CSAIDRRGDSPLHF.

The V and J genes are TRBV19 and TRBJ1-1, with 7 positions matching TRBD1. Germline CDR1 is LNHDA and CDR2 is SQIVND (reference sequence). The junction had 2 bases not matched to a gene; V was cut back by 3 bases and J by 4 bases. This CDR3 spans 13 amino acids. CDR3 in amino acids: CASSIQGGTEAFF. The CDR3 nucleotides read TGTGCCAGTAGTATCCAGGGGGGCACTGAAGCTTTCTTT.

This clonotype has more than one count but fewer than ten. The rearrangement joins TRBV27 to TRBJ2-7, with no clear D. The CDR3 loop spans 12 amino acids. Germline lookup yields CDR1 MNHEY and CDR2 SMNVEV (reference sequence). Trimming pared 5 bases from V and 2 bases from J, leaving 7 bases between. The CDR3 here is CASSPSTYEQYF. The CDR3, as DNA: TGTGCCAGCAGTCCTTCCACCTACGAGCAGTACTTC.

The rearrangement links TRBV27 to TRBJ2-1; 9 bases agree with TRBD2. CDR3 length: 15 amino acids. CDR1 and CDR2 (germline): MNHEY, SMNVEV (reference sequence). Trimming cost V 1 base and J 8 bases; bases outside gene matches: 6. The DNA of the CDR3 is TGTGCCAGCAGTTTATTGGGTGGCGGGGGGGATGAGCAGTTCTTC. Encoded protein: CASSLLGGGGDEQFF.

The sample holds a few counts of this clonotype. The chain combines TRBV10-3 with TRBJ1-4, with D uncertain. V lost 10 bases to trimming and J lost 8 bases, with 14 bases between them. The CDR3 sequence is 12 residues long. The V gene's germline CDR1 is ENHRY and CDR2 SYGVKD. The DNA of the CDR3 is TGTGCCACCAGGCCCATGGGCGAAAAACTGTTTTTT. Protein sequence: CATRPMGEKLFF.

The table lists this clonotype with a few counts. This chain links TRBV30 with TRBJ1-5; unclear D gene. The V gene's germline CDR1 is GTSNPN and CDR2 SVGIG (reference sequence). The CDR3 has 13 amino acids. V lost 4 bases and J lost 0, with 7 bases in between. CDR3 in DNA: TGTGCCTGGACCGGGCATAGCAATCAGCCCCAGCATTTT. The encoded protein is CAWTGHSNQPQHF.

This clonotype was detected only a few times. The chain employs TRBV15 and TRBJ1-2; 8 bases agree with TRBD1. J was trimmed by 8 bases and V by 0 bases; bases with no gene match: 11. Germline-derived CDR1 and CDR2 are LNHNV and YYDKDF (reference sequence). CDR3 length equals 16 residues. CDR3 sequence: CATSRDPLTGGEGYTF. The CDR3 nucleotides are TGTGCCACCAGCAGAGATCCCCTAACAGGGGGAGAAGGCTACACCTTC. Full variable domain (outside the CDR3, taken from reference TRBV15 and TRBJ1-2): DAMVIQNPRYQVTQFGKPVTLSCSQTLNHNVMYWYQQKSSQAPKLLFHYYDKDFNNEADTPDNFQSRRPNTSFCFLDIRSPGLGDTAMYLCATSRDPLTGGEGYTFGSGTRLTVV.

At least ten counts were recorded for this clonotype. V gene TRBV2 combines with J gene TRBJ1-1, with D possibly TRBD1 on 6 matching bases. Trimming pared 4 bases from V and 1 base from J, leaving 13 bases between. The length of the CDR3 is 15 residues. CDR1 is SNHLY, CDR2 FYNNEI, per germline. In nucleotides, the CDR3 is TGTGCCAGCAGTGGCTACTTGGACAGGAACACTGAAGCTTTCTTT. Protein: CASSGYLDRNTEAFF.

This clonotype was counted ten times or more. The chain couples TRBV12-3 or TRBV12-4 to TRBJ2-1, with 7 bases identical to TRBD2. CDR3 length: 16 residues. V lost 7 bases to trimming and J lost 0 bases; unmatched junction nucleotides: 9. The CDR3: CASTILAHPSYNEQFF. DNA of the CDR3: TGTGCCAGCACCATACTAGCGCATCCCTCCTACAATGAGCAGTTCTTC.

The chain recombines TRBV9 with TRBJ2-3; 7 nucleotides match TRBD1. Germline lookup yields CDR1 SGDLS and CDR2 YYNGEE. Losses at the gene ends were 4 bases for V and 1 base for J; bases not matched to a gene: 12. The CDR3 has 17 amino acids. CDR3: CASSPRWSGQRTDTQYF. CDR3 coding DNA: TGTGCCAGCAGCCCCCGTTGGTCGGGACAGCGCACAGATACGCAGTATTTT.

The rearrangement links TRBV12-3 or TRBV12-4 to TRBJ1-2; 7 bases line up with TRBD1. V shed 6 bases and J 8 bases; nucleotides not matched to a gene: 12. The CDR3 has 14 amino acids. CDR3 nucleotide sequence: TGTGCCAGCAGCATCATCGGCGGGACAGTCGGCTACACCTTC. This translates into CASSIIGGTVGYTF.

The chain couples TRBV7-8 to TRBJ2-1, with 10 bases matching TRBD1. This CDR3 comprises 15 residues. Per germline, CDR1 SGHVS and CDR2 FQNEAQ. V trimming: 3 bases; J trimming: 7 bases; junction bases outside the gene matches: 6. The DNA of the CDR3 is TGTGCCAGCAGCTTGACAGGGGGCCTGGGGAATGAGCAGTTCTTC. It translates to CASSLTGGLGNEQFF.

CDR3 DNA sequence: TGTGCCAGCAGCCAACAGGATGGCTCCTACGAGCAGTACTTC. This sequence encodes CASSQQDGSYEQYF. The V gene is TRBV3-1, the J gene TRBJ2-7; no definite D call. CDR3 size: 14 residues. V gave up 2 bases and J gave up 0 bases, with 8 bases separating them. Germline V CDR1 and CDR2: LGHDT, YNNKEL (reference sequence).

In its sample, this clonotype was seen a few times. The genes are TRBV7-9 and TRBJ2-7; no clear D. The germline V gene has CDR1 SEHNR and CDR2 FQNEAQ (reference sequence). This CDR3 region has 14 residues. V was shortened by 4 bases and J by 1 base, with 11 bases between the two germline ends. Written as DNA, the CDR3 is TGTGCCAGCAGCTCCCCGACACTATCCTACGAGCAGTACTTC. Amino acids: CASSSPTLSYEQYF.

This clonotype was seen a handful of times. V usage is TRBV7-9 and J usage is TRBJ2-7, with 8 nucleotides matching TRBD1. V lost 5 bases, J lost 2 bases, and 11 bases stayed unmatched. Germline loops: CDR1 SEHNR, CDR2 FQNEAQ (reference sequence). The CDR3 has 16 amino acids. The DNA for the CDR3 is TGTGCCAGCAGCCCGGACTCCGGGACAGGAACCTACGAGCAGTACTTC. Translating it yields CASSPDSGTGTYEQYF.

This clonotype was observed a few times. CDR3 in amino acids: CASSLGEGQPQHF. The CDR3 DNA follows: TGTGCCAGCAGTCTGGGTGAGGGTCAGCCCCAGCATTTT. V is TRBV6-2 or TRBV6-3 and J is TRBJ1-5; D ambiguous. The CDR3 loop spans 13 amino acids. V lost 5 bases to trimming and J lost 6 bases, with 11 bases between them. Per germline, CDR1 MNHEY and CDR2 SVGEGT.

This clonotype was found many times. The chain carries TRBV7-6 and TRBJ2-2; TRBD2 matches at 11 bases. J was trimmed by 6 bases and V by 4 bases; bases with no gene match: 4. There are 15 residues in the CDR3. CDR1 and CDR2 (germline): SGHVS, FNYEAQ. CDR3 loop: CASSWLAGGAGELFF. The CDR3 nucleotides are TGTGCCAGCAGCTGGCTAGCGGGAGGCGCCGGGGAGCTGTTTTTT.

The chain links TRBV19 to TRBJ1-1, with no clear D. V was pared by 3 bases and J by 7 bases, with 15 bases between. Germline-derived CDR1 and CDR2 are LNHDA and SQIVND (reference sequence). The CDR3 spans 14 residues. The CDR3 DNA follows: TGTGCCAGTAGTATTATGGGTTCGGGCGTTGAAGCTTTCTTT. This gives the protein CASSIMGSGVEAFF.

This sequence joins TRBV15 and TRBJ2-2; 11 bases match TRBD2. The CDR3 extends over 16 amino acids. CDR1 is LNHNV, CDR2 YYDKDF, per germline (reference sequence). V was pared by 3 bases and J by 5 bases, with 5 bases of the junction left unmatched. The CDR3: CATSSGSGGGTGELFF. Written as DNA, the CDR3 is TGTGCCACCAGCAGTGGTAGCGGGGGGGGGACCGGGGAGCTGTTTTTT.

This clonotype turned up a few times. The rearrangement uses TRBV5-5 and TRBJ1-2; D is ambiguous. Trimming took off 4 bases at V and 4 bases at J, with 26 bases between the two ends. The CDR3 has 18 residues. Germline V gives CDR1 SGHKS, CDR2 YYEKEE (reference sequence). The CDR3 DNA is TGTGCCAGCAGCCCCTCACCCGACCCCGGAGGGTCCCCCTATGGCTACACCTTC. Translating it yields CASSPSPDPGGSPYGYTF.

This sequence joins TRBV5-6 and TRBJ2-1; D is unclear. With 0 bases removed from V and 9 bases from J, the gap between germline ends came to 10 bases. Germline V gene data show CDR1 as SGHDT and CDR2 as YYEEEE. The CDR3 has 13 residues. Written as DNA, the CDR3 is TGTGCCAGCAGCTTGGCCGGGCGAGGTGAGCAGTTCTTC. Encoded protein: CASSLAGRGEQFF.